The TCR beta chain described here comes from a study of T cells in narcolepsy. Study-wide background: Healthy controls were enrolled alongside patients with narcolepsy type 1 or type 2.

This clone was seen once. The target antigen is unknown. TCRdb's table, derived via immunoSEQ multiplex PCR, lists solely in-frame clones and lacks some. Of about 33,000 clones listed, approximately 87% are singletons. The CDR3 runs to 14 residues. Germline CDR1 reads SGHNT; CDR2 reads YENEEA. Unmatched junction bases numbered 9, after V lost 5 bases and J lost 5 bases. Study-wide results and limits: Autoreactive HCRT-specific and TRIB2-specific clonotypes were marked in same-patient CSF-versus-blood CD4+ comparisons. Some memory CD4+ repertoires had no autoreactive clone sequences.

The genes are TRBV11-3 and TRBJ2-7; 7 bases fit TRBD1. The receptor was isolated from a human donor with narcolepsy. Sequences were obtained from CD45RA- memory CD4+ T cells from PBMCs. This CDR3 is CASSPNTGVDEQYF. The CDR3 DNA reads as TGTGCCAGCAGCCCAAATACAGGGGTGGACGAGCAGTACTTC.